This paragraph covers one T cell receptor beta chain sequence. The target antigen is unknown. The sample originates from a study of T cell responses to AZD1222 COVID-19 vaccine. The CDR3 extends over 14 amino acids. The germline V gene encodes CDR1 GTSNPN and CDR2 SVGIG (reference sequence). V lost 1 base and J lost 4, with 11 bases in between. Study-wide points: Clonal diversity was possibly underestimated; the donors were predominantly white British and more often female. Spike as a whole was targeted by vaccine-associated CD4 TCRs, dominant at 160-218 and 743-854. Two AZD1222 doses significantly raised spike-specific TCR breadth and depth over controls.

The method was immunoSEQ multiplex PCR; TCRdb's version includes in-frame clones alone and lacks a portion of them. There are tens of thousands of clones in the sample; 80% occur only once, and under 25% lies in the top ten. The sequence derives from an adult in good health. This chain uses TRBV30 with TRBJ1-5; perhaps TRBD1 as D (6 bases). Sequencing was performed on peripheral blood, taken on day 0 of AZD1222 vaccination. CDR3 bases: TGTGCCTGGAGTGCTAACAGGGTTAATCAGCCCCAGCATTTT. Its protein is CAWSANRVNQPQHF.